This TCR beta chain was recorded in a study of blood T cell repertoires in COVID-19. Turning to the study itself: Acute and convalescent COVID-19 samples came from the United States, Italy and Spain. The analysed material was cDNA or gDNA that came from T cells, B-cell-depleted T cells, or PBMCs.

As originally analysed: Scientists estimated how many nucleated cells there were by amplifying reference gene primers. The protocol was immunoSEQ multiplex PCR, while the TCRdb copy is restricted to in-frame clones and leaves out a portion. The D gene and trimming were derived from the DNA, and the V and J assignments and clone size from that table. The table includes about 250,000 clones, around 81% detected once. The length of the CDR3 is 11 residues. Deletions cut 8 bases from V and 4 bases from J, with 11 bases between. Germline CDR1 and CDR2: GTSNPN and SVGIG (reference sequence). This receptor was obtained from a man aged 50 or older with active or convalescent COVID-19. The chain employs TRBV30 and TRBJ1-2; D is ambiguous. The material sequenced was peripheral blood. CDR3 sequence: CATRGTYGYTF. The CDR3 bases are TGTGCCACACGGGGAACCTATGGCTACACCTTC.